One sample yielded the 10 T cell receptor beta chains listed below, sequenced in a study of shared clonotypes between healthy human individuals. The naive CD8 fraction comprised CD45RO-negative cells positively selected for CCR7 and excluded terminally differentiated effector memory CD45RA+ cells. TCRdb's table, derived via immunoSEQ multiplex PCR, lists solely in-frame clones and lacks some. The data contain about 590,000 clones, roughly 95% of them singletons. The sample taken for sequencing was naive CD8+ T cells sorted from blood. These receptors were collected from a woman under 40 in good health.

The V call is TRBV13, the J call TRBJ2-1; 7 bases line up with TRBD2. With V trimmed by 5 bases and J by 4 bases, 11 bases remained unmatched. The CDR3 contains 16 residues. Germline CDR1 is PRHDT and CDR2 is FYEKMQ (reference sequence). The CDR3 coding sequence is TGTGCCAGCAGCCCATATTTAGCGGGCTTTTACAATGAGCAGTTCTTC. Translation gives CASSPYLAGFYNEQFF.

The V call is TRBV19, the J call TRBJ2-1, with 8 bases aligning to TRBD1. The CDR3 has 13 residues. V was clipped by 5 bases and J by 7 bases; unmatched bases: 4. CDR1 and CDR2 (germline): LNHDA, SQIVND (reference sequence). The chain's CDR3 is CASSWTGRNEQFF. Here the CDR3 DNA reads TGTGCCAGTAGTTGGACAGGGCGGAATGAGCAGTTCTTC. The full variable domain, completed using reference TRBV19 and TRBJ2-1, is DGGITQSPKYLFRKEGQNVTLSCEQNLNHDAMYWYRQDPGQGLRLIYYSQIVNDFQKGDIAEGYSVSREKKESFPLTVTSAQKNPTAFYLCASSWTGRNEQFFGPGTRLTVL.

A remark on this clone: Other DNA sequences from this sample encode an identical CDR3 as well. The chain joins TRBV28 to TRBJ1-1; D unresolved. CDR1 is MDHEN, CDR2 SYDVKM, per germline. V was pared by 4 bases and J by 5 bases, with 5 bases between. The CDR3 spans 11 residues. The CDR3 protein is CASSSGTEAFF. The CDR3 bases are TGTGCCAGCAGTTCGGGGACTGAAGCTTTCTTT.

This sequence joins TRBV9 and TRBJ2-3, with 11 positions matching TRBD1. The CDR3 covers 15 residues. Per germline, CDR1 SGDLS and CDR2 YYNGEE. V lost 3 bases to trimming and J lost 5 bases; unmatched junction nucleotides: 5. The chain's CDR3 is CASSGGGTGGDTQYF. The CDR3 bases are TGTGCCAGCAGCGGAGGTGGGACAGGGGGAGATACGCAGTATTTT.

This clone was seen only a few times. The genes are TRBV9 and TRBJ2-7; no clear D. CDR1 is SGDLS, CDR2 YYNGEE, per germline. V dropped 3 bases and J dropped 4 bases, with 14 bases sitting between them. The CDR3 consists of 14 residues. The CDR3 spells CASSADQTGYEQYF. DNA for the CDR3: TGTGCCAGCAGCGCAGACCAAACCGGTTACGAGCAGTACTTC.

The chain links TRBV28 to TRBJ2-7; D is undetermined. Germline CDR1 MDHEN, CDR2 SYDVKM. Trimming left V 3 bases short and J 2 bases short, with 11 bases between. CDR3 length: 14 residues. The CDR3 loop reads CASSFPGATYEQYF. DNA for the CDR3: TGTGCCAGCAGTTTCCCCGGTGCTACCTACGAGCAGTACTTC.

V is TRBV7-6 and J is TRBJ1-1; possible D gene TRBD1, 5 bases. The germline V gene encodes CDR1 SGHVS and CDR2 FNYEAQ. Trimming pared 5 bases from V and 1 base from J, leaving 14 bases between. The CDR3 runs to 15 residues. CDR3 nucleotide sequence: TGTGCCAGCAGCATGGGGGGAGGGACGAACACTGAAGCTTTCTTT. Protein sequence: CASSMGGGTNTEAFF.

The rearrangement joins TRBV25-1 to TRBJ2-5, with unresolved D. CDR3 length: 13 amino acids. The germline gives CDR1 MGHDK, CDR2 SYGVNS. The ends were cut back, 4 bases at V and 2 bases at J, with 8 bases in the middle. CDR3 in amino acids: CASSVRKQETQYF. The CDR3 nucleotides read TGTGCCAGCAGTGTCCGAAAACAAGAGACCCAGTACTTC.

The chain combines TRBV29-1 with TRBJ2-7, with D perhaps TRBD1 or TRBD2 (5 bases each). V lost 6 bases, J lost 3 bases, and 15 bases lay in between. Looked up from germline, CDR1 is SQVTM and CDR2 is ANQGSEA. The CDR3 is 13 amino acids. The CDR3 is CSVTGTGSYEQYF. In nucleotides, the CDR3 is TGCAGCGTAACCGGGACGGGGAGCTACGAGCAGTACTTC.

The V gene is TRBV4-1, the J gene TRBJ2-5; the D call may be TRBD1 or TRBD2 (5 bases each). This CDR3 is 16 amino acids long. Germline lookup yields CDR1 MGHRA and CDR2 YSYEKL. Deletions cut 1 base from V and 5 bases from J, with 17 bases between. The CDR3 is CASSQVGTATKETQYF. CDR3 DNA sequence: TGCGCCAGCAGCCAAGTAGGGACCGCGACGAAGGAGACCCAGTACTTC.